This T cell receptor (beta chain) was sequenced for a study of shared clonotypes between healthy human individuals (dated by TCRdb to 2020 to 2022). Study-level background: Three men and two women, aged 18 to 49 years, made up the cohort. For each donor, three plates each were used for CD4 naive and CD4 memory, two plates were used for CD8 naive, and one plate was used for CD8 memory. The study deeply sequenced blood TCR repertoires of several healthy adults to estimate repertoire size and the extent of clonotype sharing between individuals. To increase sequencing depth and limit assay-specific biases, TCR repertoire library preparation and sequencing were carried out by different laboratories using diverse techniques. Per donor, leukapheresis produced somewhere between about 0.94 and 9.5 billion PBMCs. Points the paper makes about the study in general: Compared with non-shared clonotypes, clonotypes shared by all four sorted-subset donors had higher generation probabilities. Sharing across four donors was observed for around 4.8% of naive CD4, 3.5% of naive CD8, over 2% of memory CD4, and about 0.38% of memory CD8 clonotypes. Naive subsets generally had larger estimated clonotype richness than memory subsets. Sampling was restricted to blood, and TCR repertoires in tissues likely differ from the TCR repertoires found in blood. Pairwise subsampling led to the expectation that sequencing depth would affect the degree of clonotype sharing among donors. Rarefaction of sorted-subset datasets indicated incomplete sequencing despite the large sequencing depth. The genetic and exposure-history diversity represented was limited by the small number of donors.

CD8 naive samples were CD45RO-negative cells positively selected for CCR7, giving a CD45RA+CCR7+ population that excluded TemRA cells. Donors were healthy HIV-negative adults with no recently reported acute infections or vaccinations. Every donor was a Caucasian adult residing in Nashville, Tennessee, USA. After blood collection by leukapheresis, PBMCs were isolated using Ficoll-Histopaque density gradient centrifugation and then cryopreserved in the vapor phase of liquid nitrogen. Analytical flow cytometry was used to check the purity and quantity of every magnetically sorted T cell population. Genomic DNA was isolated from every sorted fraction and measured by UV absorbance on a Nanodrop 2000c. Using the deep immunoSEQ assay, TCR CDR3 regions were amplified from genomic DNA by multiplex PCR. For each cell subset, the extracted genomic DNA was distributed evenly across all wells of several immunoSEQ 96-well plates, and each plate served as one replicate. Each replicate PCR for sorted subsets received roughly 0.2 ug genomic DNA, equal to around 32,000 T cell genomes. Purified libraries were measured with a Qubit 3.0 fluorometer, size-checked on a Bioanalyzer 2100, and measured again with the KAPA Library Quantification kit. Every immunoSEQ 96-well plate was sequenced on a separate single-read 150-cycle Illumina NextSeq 550 flow cell. As for the original processing: Because the immunoSEQ output held only junctional sequences and lacked quality scores, the filtering could not match the filtering applied to full-length reads. To assign V/J genes and CDR3, sequences were annotated against IMGT germline references using PyIR, a Python wrapper for IgBLAST v1.9. Reads were removed for weak V/J assignments (E-value above 1e-6), missing CDR3, stop codons, out-of-frame junctions, or ambiguous translated residues. V3J clonotypes were defined as sequences sharing an identical inferred V gene, J gene, and CDR3 amino acid sequence. Percentage overlap between repertoires was computed as shared unique clonotypes divided by the size of the smaller repertoire. Three approaches were used to assess repertoire richness: RTK rarefaction, the Chao1 estimator, and Recon v2.1 estimates of unobserved clonotypes. Generation probabilities for all TCRbeta clonotypes obtained by the gDNA method from a few donors were computed using OLGA. This is the immuneACCESS table as TCRdb keeps it, with only in-frame sequences that have V and J called. A part of the clones is gone; compared with another copy, unresolved V genes explain less than half, and the rest is unexplained. Clonal size and the V and J genes are those of that table, whereas D and trimming came from the DNA. Present in this sample are 1.5 million to 2.5 million clones, over 85% of which were seen just once. 1.2% of the sample rests with the top ten.

CDR1 and CDR2, looked up from the germline V gene (reference sequence), are SGHNT and YYREEE. The cysteine opens and the phenylalanine closes a CDR3 of 13 amino acids. Only the CDR3 part of the read is kept: 39 bases, read in frame from the first base. V is cut back by 3 bases and J by 3 bases, with 1 base in the junction unmatched. As regards this clone: The specificity of this receptor is unknown. No base-level quality is on record; no much larger clone is a single base apart. Other nucleotide sequences from this sample produce the same CDR3.

The TCR sequence derives from a man aged 18 to 29 in good health. Sequenced material: naive CD8+ T cells sorted from blood. The meaning of the sample's cell subset or site label: CD45RA+CCR7+. This receptor chain uses TRBV5-4 and TRBJ2-5, with 8 bases in between that match TRBD1. Here the CDR3 is given as CASSSGGEETQYF. The bases read TGTGCCAGCAGCTCAGGGGGCGAAGAGACCCAGTACTTC. The CDR3, completed at both ends by the reference TRBV5-4 and TRBJ2-5 genes, gives the full variable domain ETGVTQSPTHLIKTRGQQVTLRCSSQSGHNTVSWYQQALGQGPQFIFQYYREEENGRGNFPPRFSGLQFPNYSSELNVNALELDDSALYLCASSSGGEETQYFGPGTRLLVL.